These 24 T cell receptor beta chains share one sample of origin, sequenced in a study of control samples from healthy donors and cancer patients. Only in-frame clones appear in the TCRdb table, and some are missing; sequencing was by immunoSEQ multiplex PCR. The table records fewer than 95,000 clones, approximately 87% of them present only once. Sequenced input: blood. These receptors came from a woman in her thirties or forties in good health.

This chain uses TRBV3-1 (or the pseudogene TRBV3-2) with TRBJ2-7, with 11 positions matching TRBD2. The CDR3 spans 16 residues. Trimming removed 6 bases from V and 6 bases from J; junction bases left unmatched: 13. The germline gives CDR1 LGHDT, CDR2 YNNKEL (reference sequence). The CDR3 DNA follows: TGTGCCAGCAGTCCTAGCGGGGGGACCCTCCCCTTCGAGCAGTACTTC. Its protein product is CASSPSGGTLPFEQYF.

The rearrangement joins TRBV7-9 to TRBJ1-2; tentative D call: TRBD1 (6 bases). Trimming stripped 5 bases from V and 5 bases from J, with 9 bases between. Germline values: CDR1 SEHNR, CDR2 FQNEAQ (reference sequence). The CDR3 covers 12 residues. CDR3 sequence reads: CASSPQGYGYTF. CDR3 nucleotides: TGTGCCAGCAGCCCGCAGGGGTATGGCTACACCTTC.

The chain couples TRBV10-3 to TRBJ1-2, with D unresolved. The CDR3 sequence is 16 residues long. CDR1 and CDR2 (germline): ENHRY, SYGVKD. The V and J ends lost 0 bases and 7 bases respectively, with 18 bases between them. The CDR3 sequence: CAISESAGRVTRGYTF. The CDR3 DNA reads as TGTGCCATCAGTGAGTCCGCAGGTCGGGTGACGCGTGGCTACACCTTC.

This clone was observed a few times. V usage is TRBV15 and J usage is TRBJ2-6; 11 bases map to TRBD1. Germline V gene lookup returns CDR1 LNHNV and CDR2 YYDKDF (reference sequence). J lost 2 bases, V lost 5 bases, and 2 bases had no gene match. There are 16 residues in the CDR3. The DNA of the CDR3 is TGTGCCACCAGCGGGACAGGGGGGGCTGGGGCCAACGTCCTGACTTTC. Protein sequence: CATSGTGGAGANVLTF.

The rearrangement uses TRBV7-2 and TRBJ2-3; D call uncertain. CDR1 and CDR2 (germline): SGHTA, FQGNSA. V was shortened by 5 bases and J by 0 bases, with 9 bases between the two germline ends. The CDR3 contains 14 residues. The DNA for the CDR3 is TGTGCCAGCAGCACAGCCCCTAGCACAGATACGCAGTATTTT. Its translation is CASSTAPSTDTQYF.

V is TRBV6-2 or TRBV6-3 and J is TRBJ2-1; no clear D. Per the germline V gene, CDR1 is MNHEY and CDR2 is SVGEGT. V lost 5 bases, J lost 0 bases, and 11 bases lay in between. CDR3 length: 15 amino acids. Here the CDR3 reads CASSGRTSSYNEQFF. The CDR3 nucleotides are TGTGCCAGCAGTGGACGGACGAGCTCCTACAATGAGCAGTTCTTC.

The rearrangement uses TRBV21-1 and TRBJ2-7; the table's D call, TRBD2, has no DNA check behind it. TRBV21-1 is classified as a pseudogene. The CDR3 is 13 residues long. CDR3 coding DNA: TGTGCCAGCAGCAACCTAGCGGCCCACGAGCAGTACTTC. This translates into CASSNLAAHEQYF.

CDR3 protein: CASHQGWGLYGYTF. For the CDR3, the DNA is TGCGCCAGCCATCAGGGATGGGGCCTCTATGGCTACACCTTC. This chain joins TRBV5-1 and TRBJ1-2; tentative D call: TRBD1 (5 bases). V lost 7 bases to trimming and J lost 4 bases, with 17 bases between them. CDR1 and CDR2 (germline): SGHRS, YFSETQ. The CDR3 has 14 residues.

The V and J genes are TRBV7-8 and TRBJ2-7, with D possibly called TRBD1 or TRBD2 (5 bases each). Germline V gene lookup returns CDR1 SGHVS and CDR2 FQNEAQ. The CDR3 is 17 amino acids. The V and J ends lost 5 bases and 3 bases respectively, with 23 bases between them. The CDR3 reads CASSPSLRERTFYEQYF. The CDR3 region has the DNA TGTGCCAGCAGCCCAAGCCTCAGGGAGCGAACCTTCTACGAGCAGTACTTC.

This sequence joins TRBV19 and TRBJ1-2; D unresolved. CDR3 length: 13 residues. Between the trimmed V and J ends, which lost 5 bases and 5 bases, there was a span of 12 bases. The V gene's germline CDR1 is LNHDA and CDR2 SQIVND (reference sequence). The CDR3 region has the DNA TGTGCCAGTAGTCCACAGTCATGGTATGGCTACACCTTC. Translated, it gives CASSPQSWYGYTF.

This clone was recorded once. The rearrangement uses TRBV6-5 and TRBJ2-2, with 9 bases aligning to TRBD1. The CDR3 sequence is 15 residues long. J was trimmed by 10 bases and V by 8 bases; bases with no gene match: 14. From germline, CDR1 is MNHEY and CDR2 SVGAGI. The chain's CDR3 is CASAPRTGAIEELFF. CDR3 nucleotide sequence: TGTGCCAGCGCCCCGAGGACAGGGGCGATTGAGGAGCTGTTTTTT.

The rearrangement joins TRBV11-3 to TRBJ2-1, with D maybe TRBD1 (6 bases). From germline, CDR1 is SGHNT and CDR2 YENEEA. The CDR3 is 13 amino acids. The V and J ends lost 5 bases and 8 bases respectively, with 13 bases between them. The CDR3 DNA follows: TGTGCCAGCAGCCGAGGGGGAGTTGATGAGCAGTTCTTC. Translating gives CASSRGGVDEQFF.

The chain recombines TRBV4-3 with TRBJ1-4, with D unresolved. The germline V and J ends were trimmed by 3 bases and 0 bases, with 5 bases remaining between them. CDR3 length equals 14 residues. Germline V lookup: CDR1 LGHNA, CDR2 YSLEER. DNA of the CDR3: TGCGCCAGCAGCCACGCGTCAACTAATGAAAAACTGTTTTTT. This sequence encodes CASSHASTNEKLFF.

This clone was counted a few times. This chain connects TRBV3-1 (or the pseudogene TRBV3-2) to TRBJ1-5; 8 bases fit TRBD1. The CDR3 has 17 amino acids. V lost 4 bases, J lost 4 bases, and 12 bases stayed unmatched. CDR1 is LGHDT, CDR2 YNNKEL, per germline (reference sequence). This chain's CDR3 is CASSPFIGTGPNQPQHF. The CDR3 region has the DNA TGTGCCAGCAGCCCATTCATAGGGACAGGCCCTAATCAGCCCCAGCATTTT.

About this clone: The junction does not match germline at one end; this may be a read error. V usage is TRBV19 and J usage is TRBJ1-1; D uncertain. CDR3 length: 15 amino acids. Germline loops: CDR1 LNHDA, CDR2 SQIVND (reference sequence). The CDR3 sequence: CASSIGPLENNEAFF. The CDR3 DNA follows: TGTGCCAGTAGTATCGGGCCCCTCGAAAACAATGAAGCTTTCTTT. Based on the CDR3 plus reference TRBV19 and TRBJ1-1, the full variable domain is DGGITQSPKYLFRKEGQNVTLSCEQNLNHDAMYWYRQDPGQGLRLIYYSQIVNDFQKGDIAEGYSVSREKKESFPLTVTSAQKNPTAFYLCASSIGPLENNEAFFGQGTRLTVV.

The chain recombines TRBV13 with TRBJ1-6; 8 bases fit TRBD1. Trimming took 6 bases from V and 7 from J; bases not matched to a gene: 5. This CDR3 is 14 amino acids long. Germline V gene lookup returns CDR1 PRHDT and CDR2 FYEKMQ (reference sequence). The chain's CDR3 is CASSSRTGNSPLHF. As DNA, the CDR3 is TGTGCCAGCAGTTCGCGGACAGGGAATTCACCCCTCCACTTT.

The chain combines TRBV25-1 with TRBJ1-6; no reliable D call. Deletions cut 1 base from V and 0 bases from J, with 7 bases between. The germline V gene encodes CDR1 MGHDK and CDR2 SYGVNS. The CDR3 contains 16 residues. DNA of the CDR3: TGTGCCAGCAGTGAATTTGAGGGCTCCTATAATTCACCCCTCCACTTT. It specifies CASSEFEGSYNSPLHF.

The chain carries TRBV4-3 and TRBJ1-5, with 9 positions matching TRBD1. This CDR3 is built from 15 residues. Unmatched junction bases numbered 6, after V lost 3 bases and J lost 6 bases. Looked up from germline, CDR1 is LGHNA and CDR2 is YSLEER. The DNA of the CDR3 is TGCGCCAGCAGCCAGGGGACAGGGAAAGGTCAGCCCCAGCATTTT. Protein sequence: CASSQGTGKGQPQHF.

V gene TRBV19 combines with J gene TRBJ2-4; D perhaps matches TRBD2 (5 bases). The CDR3 is 13 residues long. Deletions cut 3 bases from V and 8 bases from J, with 11 bases between. Germline V gene data show CDR1 as LNHDA and CDR2 as SQIVND (reference sequence). CDR3 in amino acids: CASSIPSGYIQYF. In nucleotides, the CDR3 is TGTGCCAGTAGTATCCCCTCGGGGTACATTCAGTACTTC. Together with reference TRBV19 and TRBJ2-4, the CDR3 gives the full variable domain: DGGITQSPKYLFRKEGQNVTLSCEQNLNHDAMYWYRQDPGQGLRLIYYSQIVNDFQKGDIAEGYSVSREKKESFPLTVTSAQKNPTAFYLCASSIPSGYIQYFGAGTRLSVL.

This chain connects TRBV7-2 to TRBJ2-3, with TRBD2 as a possible D gene (5 bases). CDR1 SGHTA and CDR2 FQGNSA come from the germline V gene. This CDR3 region has 15 residues. Deletions cut 2 bases from V and 2 bases from J, with 11 bases between. CDR3 sequence (DNA): TGTGCCAGCAGCTTACGGCAGGACTTCACAGATACGCAGTATTTT. Protein: CASSLRQDFTDTQYF.

The J gene is TRBJ1-2, the V gene TRBV9, with D hard to call. The CDR3 has 15 amino acids. In germline, CDR1 is SGDLS, CDR2 YYNGEE. V was pared by 3 bases and J by 2 bases, with 14 bases between. The CDR3 here is CASSESGRANYGYTF. Written as DNA, the CDR3 is TGTGCCAGCAGCGAGTCAGGAAGGGCCAACTATGGCTACACCTTC.

The chain is built from TRBV7-8 and TRBJ1-3; no clear D. Per germline, CDR1 SGHVS and CDR2 FQNEAQ. Trimming took off 1 base at V and 0 bases at J, with 7 bases between the two ends. The CDR3 spans 15 residues. The chain's CDR3 is CASSLVTGSGNTIYF. CDR3 nucleotides: TGTGCCAGCAGCTTAGTCACGGGCTCTGGAAACACCATATATTTT.

The chain carries TRBV7-2 and TRBJ1-2; 10 bases agree with TRBD1. Per germline, CDR1 SGHTA and CDR2 FQGNSA. J was trimmed by 0 bases and V by 3 bases; bases with no gene match: 1. CDR3 length: 15 amino acids. This chain's CDR3 is CASSFGQGANYGYTF. CDR3 in DNA: TGTGCCAGCAGCTTTGGACAGGGGGCTAACTATGGCTACACCTTC.

The chain recombines TRBV5-8 with TRBJ1-5; 9 bases line up with TRBD1. The CDR3 has 16 residues. The germline gives CDR1 SGHTS, CDR2 YDEGEE. V lost 0 bases, J lost 9 bases, and 10 bases stayed unmatched. The CDR3 sequence is CASSLAPGQGISPQHF. CDR3 coding DNA: TGTGCCAGCAGCTTGGCCCCCGGACAGGGGATCTCGCCCCAGCATTTT.